Each of the 24 T cell receptor beta chains below was sequenced from the same sample in a study of T cell repertoires in cytomegalovirus infection. TCRdb reprocessed the reads with MiXCR, giving one entry per CDR3 protein. The sample carries about 310,000 distinct CDR3 sequences, around a quarter recorded once. What these receptors recognize is not known. This specimen consisted of cultured PBMCs, obtained from culture after CMV antigen stimulation. Receptors were obtained from a human donor in good health (CMV status not recorded). Some clones in this sample may be carry-over from other donors' samples.

This clonotype was seen more than once but under ten times. The CDR3 is CASSLALAANTGELFF. CDR3 nucleotides: TGTGCCAGCAGCTTAGCGCTAGCGGCGAACACCGGGGAGCTGTTTTTT. The gene calls are TRBV7-8 and TRBJ2-2; the match to TRBD2 covers 7 bases. This CDR3 region has 16 residues. V lost 0 bases and J lost 0; bases outside the gene matches: 1. Germline V gene sequence: CDR1 SGHVS, CDR2 FQNEAQ.

The rearrangement joins TRBV2 to TRBJ2-1, with D perhaps TRBD2 (5 bases). The ends were cut back, 6 bases at V and 3 bases at J, with 15 bases in the middle. CDR3 size: 15 residues. Germline values: CDR1 SNHLY, CDR2 FYNNEI. The CDR3 nucleotides read TGTGCCAGCAGCCCTACTAGTGGGGACTACAATGAGCAGTTCTTC. Translated: CASSPTSGDYNEQFF.

J is TRBJ2-3 and V is TRBV20-1, with D unresolved. The length of the CDR3 is 11 residues. Trimming left V 2 bases short and J 6 bases short, with 6 bases between. Looked up from germline, CDR1 is DFQATT and CDR2 is SNEGSKA (reference sequence). CDR3 bases: TGCAGTGCTAGATTCGGGGATACGCAGTATTTT. Amino acids: CSARFGDTQYF.

This clonotype was counted between two and nine times. The chain is built from TRBV6-5 and TRBJ2-1; 8 positions match TRBD2. CDR3 length equals 15 residues. Germline CDR1 MNHEY, CDR2 SVGAGI. Germline trimming cut 2 bases from V and 6 bases from J; bases unmatched to any gene: 6. This CDR3 is CASSYVGRGVNEQFF. The CDR3 DNA follows: TGTGCCAGCAGTTACGTGGGGCGGGGGGTCAATGAGCAGTTCTTC.

Only a few counts were recorded for this clonotype. CDR3 region: CASSLDTSGEQYF. Here the CDR3 DNA reads TGTGCCAGCAGCTTGGACACTAGCGGCGAGCAGTACTTC. This chain connects TRBV7-9 to TRBJ2-7; TRBD2 matches 8 bases. From germline, CDR1 is SEHNR and CDR2 FQNEAQ (reference sequence). V was clipped by 3 bases and J by 6 bases; unmatched bases: 4. The length of the CDR3 is 13 residues.

This clonotype was detected a few times. The V gene is TRBV5-6, the J gene TRBJ2-7; TRBD2 aligns across 11 bases. Looked up from germline, CDR1 is SGHDT and CDR2 is YYEEEE. V gave up 4 bases and J gave up 3 bases; unmatched junction bases: 6. This CDR3 is built from 15 residues. The CDR3 DNA follows: TGTGCCAGCAGCAACCTAGCGGGAGGAAACTACGAGCAGTACGTC. The encoded protein is CASSNLAGGNYEQYV.

The genes are TRBV20-1 and TRBJ2-1, with D unclear. Germline-derived CDR1 and CDR2 are DFQATT and SNEGSKA (reference sequence). The CDR3 has 11 amino acids. V was pared by 3 bases and J by 9 bases, with 9 bases between. Here the CDR3 reads CSARGSGEQFF. In nucleotides, the CDR3 is TGCAGTGCTAGGGGTTCCGGTGAGCAGTTCTTC.

This clonotype has only a few counts. The chain carries TRBV5-5 and TRBJ2-7; D ambiguous. The CDR3 has 13 residues. Germline CDR1 and CDR2: SGHKS and YYEKEE (reference sequence). V dropped 0 bases and J dropped 6 bases, with 10 bases sitting between them. The CDR3 here is CASSLGPLSEQYV. CDR3 nucleotides: TGTGCCAGCAGCTTGGGGCCCCTTAGCGAGCAGTACGTC.

This clonotype was picked up a small number of times. CDR3 coding DNA: TGTGCCATCAGTGAGTCGACCGGACTTAGCGGGAGTTTCTCAAATGAGCAGTTCTTC. Translating gives CAISESTGLSGSFSNEQFF. The chain is built from TRBV10-3 and TRBJ2-1, with 9 bases that match TRBD2. The germline gives CDR1 ENHRY, CDR2 SYGVKD. The junction had 16 bases not matched to a gene; V was cut back by 0 bases and J by 7 bases. The length of the CDR3 is 19 residues.

This clonotype has at least ten counts. The CDR3 loop reads CASSLVVGSNQPQHF. The CDR3 nucleotides read TGTGCCAGCAGCTTAGTTGTGGGTAGCAATCAGCCCCAGCATTTT. The chain employs TRBV7-6 and TRBJ1-5; D unclear. CDR1 and CDR2 from the germline V gene are SGHVS and FNYEAQ. With 1 base removed from V and 0 bases from J, the gap between germline ends came to 7 bases. CDR3 length equals 15 residues.

This sequence joins TRBV6-6 and TRBJ1-4, with a tentative D call TRBD1 (5 bases). The CDR3 has 15 amino acids. Per germline, CDR1 MNHNY and CDR2 SVGAGI (reference sequence). V lost 8 bases to trimming and J lost 3 bases, with 16 bases between them. The CDR3 DNA sequence: TGTGCCAGCCGGGACCGCGGGGCGGCTAATGAAAAACTGTTTTTT. Translated: CASRDRGAANEKLFF.

This clonotype was seen only a few times. This sequence joins TRBV7-2 and TRBJ2-3; D might be TRBD2 (5 bases). Germline CDR1 reads SGHTA; CDR2 reads FQGNSA. Trimming took off 5 bases at V and 4 bases at J, with 10 bases between the two ends. CDR3 length equals 13 residues. This CDR3 is CASSPGGSDTQYF. CDR3 DNA: TGTGCCAGCAGCCCAGGCGGGTCAGATACGCAGTATTTT.

The rearrangement links TRBV27 to TRBJ1-1, with D maybe TRBD1 (5 bases). V dropped 3 bases and J dropped 8 bases, with 16 bases sitting between them. The CDR3 length is 14 residues. Germline lookup yields CDR1 MNHEY and CDR2 SMNVEV (reference sequence). CDR3 nucleotides: TGTGCCAGCAGTTTTTGGGGGGAAAACGAAGAAGCTTTCTTT. This encodes CASSFWGENEEAFF.

The J gene is TRBJ1-5, the V gene TRBV27; the match to TRBD1 covers 7 bases. The V segment lost 6 bases and the J segment 6 bases; nucleotides outside the gene matches: 5. CDR3 length: 13 residues. CDR1 MNHEY and CDR2 SMNVEV come from the germline V gene (reference sequence). CDR3 nucleotides: TGTGCCAGCAGGAACAGGGGAGGTCAGCCCCAGCATTTT. It translates to CASRNRGGQPQHF.

The V call is TRBV29-1, the J call TRBJ1-4, with D unclear. The CDR3 totals 13 residues. Per germline, CDR1 SQVTM and CDR2 ANQGSEA. Trimming cost V 6 bases and J 3 bases, with 11 bases left between them. CDR3 nucleotides: TGCAGCGTGAGCGGGCTGGCTAATGAAAAACTGTTTTTT. It translates to CSVSGLANEKLFF.

J is TRBJ1-5 and V is TRBV28, with D unclear. Germline CDR1 MDHEN, CDR2 SYDVKM. CDR3 size: 14 residues. The V end lost 1 base, the J end lost 9 bases, and 13 bases lay between the germline ends. CDR3 nucleotides: TGTGCCAGCAGTTTATTGACGGGCGGTCGGCCCCAGCATTTT. Its translation: CASSLLTGGRPQHF.

This clonotype was picked up a small number of times. The chain couples TRBV28 to TRBJ1-5; the D gene is possibly TRBD1 (5 bases). Trimming took off 6 bases at V and 6 bases at J, with 18 bases between the two ends. This CDR3 has 15 amino acids. Germline V gives CDR1 MDHEN, CDR2 SYDVKM. The CDR3 sequence: CASSHFGEGVQPQHF. The CDR3 bases are TGTGCCAGCAGCCATTTCGGGGAAGGGGTTCAGCCCCAGCATTTT.

This clonotype has more than one count but fewer than ten. V gene TRBV6-5 combines with J gene TRBJ2-1; possible D gene TRBD1, 5 bases. Trimming stripped 6 bases from V and 4 bases from J, with 7 bases between. The CDR3 runs 12 residues. Germline CDR1 reads MNHEY; CDR2 reads SVGAGI. CDR3 residues: CASRQAYNEQFF. CDR3 sequence (DNA): TGTGCCAGCAGACAGGCATACAATGAGCAGTTCTTC.

In this sample, this clonotype turned up many times. The chain joins TRBV11-2 to TRBJ1-1; TRBD1 agrees at 8 bases. The CDR3 has 15 residues. V lost 4 bases to trimming and J lost 0 bases; unmatched junction nucleotides: 4. Germline V CDR1 and CDR2: SGHAT, FQNNGV. CDR3 nucleotides: TGTGCCAGCAGCTCTCGACAGGGGTTGAACACTGAAGCTTTCTTT. This translates into CASSSRQGLNTEAFF. The whole variable domain, filled in from reference TRBV11-2 and TRBJ1-1, reads EAGVAQSPRYKIIEKRQSVAFWCNPISGHATLYWYQQILGQGPKLLIQFQNNGVVDDSQLPKDRFSAERLKGVDSTLKIQPAKLEDSAVYLCASSSRQGLNTEAFFGQGTRLTVV.

On this clonotype itself: Because the CDR3 is missing its conserved closing phenylalanine or tryptophan, this is likely a read error. This rearrangement joins TRBV5-1 to TRBJ2-7, with a tentative D call TRBD1 (6 bases). Trimming removed 4 bases at V and 5 bases at J, with 16 bases between. The CDR3 has 14 residues. CDR1 SGHRS and CDR2 YFSETQ come from the germline V gene. The CDR3 is CASSIGLGADEQYA. The CDR3 nucleotides read TGCGCCAGCAGCATAGGACTGGGGGCCGACGAGCAGTACGCC.

This clonotype was observed at least ten times. The gene calls are TRBV28 and TRBJ2-4; D is perhaps TRBD2 (5 bases). CDR1 and CDR2 (germline): MDHEN, SYDVKM. V was cut by 5 bases and J by 7 bases, with 15 bases left in between. CDR3 length equals 14 residues. The CDR3 reads CASSPTNFANIQYF. The CDR3, as DNA: TGTGCCAGCAGTCCGACTAATTTTGCGAACATTCAGTACTTC.

The table lists this clonotype with many counts. The chain carries TRBV7-8 and TRBJ2-1, with D hard to call. Germline V gene data show CDR1 as SGHVS and CDR2 as FQNEAQ. The V gene lost 5 bases and the J gene lost 5 bases, with 7 bases spanning the gap. This CDR3 comprises 12 residues. CDR3 residues: CASSLAHNEQFF. DNA for the CDR3: TGTGCCAGCAGCCTCGCCCACAATGAGCAGTTCTTC.

V gene TRBV27 combines with J gene TRBJ1-1, with D possibly being TRBD1 (5 bases). CDR1 MNHEY and CDR2 SMNVEV come from the germline V gene (reference sequence). The CDR3 consists of 16 residues. The V gene lost 6 bases and the J gene lost 0 bases, with 17 bases spanning the gap. CDR3 DNA sequence: TGTGCCAGCAGATCGGGAGGGGCCGGGGTGAACACTGAAGCTTTCTTT. It specifies CASRSGGAGVNTEAFF.

This chain joins TRBV4-1 and TRBJ2-6; D call uncertain. Trimming took off 3 bases at V and 3 bases at J, with 15 bases between the two ends. Germline V gene sequence: CDR1 MGHRA, CDR2 YSYEKL. The CDR3 length is 17 residues. The CDR3 coding sequence is TGCGCCAGCAGCCATAGTCAGTCTCAGAGTGGGGCCAACGTCCTGACTTTC. Its translation is CASSHSQSQSGANVLTF.